The 13 T cell receptor beta chains below were found in one sample sequenced in a study of identical twins (dated by TCRdb to 2016 to 2017). Libraries were prepared through 5' RACE. This sample was sequenced with an Illumina HiSeq 2000. The raw public data were reprocessed by TCRdb itself: fastp quality trimming at Q25, MiXCR clonotype calling, in-frame beta chains only. Each entry merges the rows of one CDR3 protein and shows their most common DNA and genes. Across this sample there are around 480,000 distinct CDR3 sequences, with approximately 14% seen only once. Together, the top ten hold around 0.98% of the sample. These sequences were also reported in another study, on yellow fever vaccine responses in identical twins.

Sequenced material: CD4+ T cells sorted from blood. These receptor sequences come from a young woman in good health.

The chain is built from TRBV20-1 and TRBJ2-2, with 8 bases identical to TRBD2. CDR3 size: 15 residues. Germline V gene data show CDR1 as DFQATT and CDR2 as SNEGSKA (reference sequence). The trim removed 2 bases at V and 3 bases at J, leaving 5 bases unmatched. The CDR3 sequence is CSARLSGGYTGELFF. As DNA, the CDR3 is TGCAGTGCTAGATTAAGCGGGGGTTACACCGGGGAGCTGTTTTTT.

This clonotype has ten or more counts. The chain joins TRBV29-1 to TRBJ2-5; no clear D gene. Germline loops: CDR1 SQVTM, CDR2 ANQGSEA. Trimming removed 6 bases from V and 5 bases from J, with 16 bases in between. This CDR3 contains 13 residues. The CDR3 DNA is TGCAGCGTCCCCGGCGGCAGGATGGAGACCCAGTACTTC. Encoded protein: CSVPGGRMETQYF.

This clonotype came up a few times. This chain uses TRBV25-1 with TRBJ1-2, with 8 positions matching TRBD1. The CDR3 spans 12 residues. Trimming at V came to 11 bases and at J to 7 bases, leaving 9 bases not matched to a gene. CDR1 and CDR2 (germline): MGHDK, SYGVNS. The DNA for the CDR3 is TGTGCCCCACAGGGGGGGCGGGGTGGCTACACCTTC. Residues: CAPQGGRGGYTF.

V usage is TRBV11-1 and J usage is TRBJ2-7; the D gene is possibly TRBD2 (6 bases). The length of the CDR3 is 12 residues. Trimming took off 5 bases at V and 12 bases at J, with 17 bases between the two ends. Germline-derived CDR1 and CDR2 are SGHAT and FQDESV (reference sequence). CDR3 nucleotide sequence: TGTGCCAGCAGCCAAGGGGCGGGATACCCGTACTTC. Encoded protein: CASSQGAGYPYF.

This clonotype was observed at least ten times. The V gene is TRBV4-1, the J gene TRBJ2-7; D not resolved. Per the germline V gene, CDR1 is MGHRA and CDR2 is YSYEKL. This CDR3 is 16 amino acids long. The germline V and J ends were trimmed by 0 bases and 0 bases, with 12 bases remaining between them. The CDR3 region has the DNA TGCGCCAGCAGCCAAGAACAGACAATCATCTCCTACGAGCAGTACTTC. Amino acids: CASSQEQTIISYEQYF.

This clonotype has at least ten counts. J is TRBJ2-3 and V is TRBV29-1; D is undetermined. The V end was cut by 6 bases, the J end by 6 bases, with 19 bases between. Germline-derived CDR1 and CDR2 are SQVTM and ANQGSEA. This CDR3 comprises 14 residues. CDR3 nucleotides: TGCAGCGTGCGAGGTAGGGCGGATACCGATACGCAGTATTTT. The encoded protein is CSVRGRADTDTQYF.

The chain couples TRBV12-3 or TRBV12-4 to TRBJ2-3; D might be TRBD1 (6 bases). The CDR3 is 16 amino acids. V lost 3 bases and J 2 bases, leaving 15 bases between the germline ends. CDR3 sequence (DNA): TGTGCCAGCAGTTTTCACCTAGGGGGAAACACAGATACGCAGTATTTT. As protein: CASSFHLGGNTDTQYF.

The table lists this clonotype with many counts. The chain carries TRBV12-3 or TRBV12-4 and TRBJ2-7; no clear D. The CDR3 sequence is 13 residues long. V lost 5 bases, J lost 2 bases, and 10 bases lay in between. The CDR3 nucleotides are TGTGCCAGCAGTCCGCCACAGACCTACGAGCAGTACTTC. This translates into CASSPPQTYEQYF.

The chain couples TRBV30 to TRBJ1-1, with D hard to call. V was trimmed by 4 bases and J by 5 bases, leaving 5 bases between them. The CDR3 runs to 10 residues. Germline assignment: CDR1 GTSNPN and CDR2 SVGIG (reference sequence). Here the CDR3 DNA reads TGTGCCTGGACGCGGACTGAAGCTTTCTTT. Its protein is CAWTRTEAFF.

The chain recombines TRBV29-1 with TRBJ2-3; 7 bases agree with TRBD1. The CDR3 is 13 residues long. V was pared by 4 bases and J by 6 bases, with 7 bases of the junction left unmatched. Looked up from germline, CDR1 is SQVTM and CDR2 is ANQGSEA. CDR3 sequence reads: CSVGLTGSDTQYF. The CDR3, as DNA: TGCAGCGTTGGCTTGACAGGGTCCGATACGCAGTATTTT.

This clonotype was seen a handful of times. This rearrangement joins TRBV7-2 to TRBJ2-7, with 9 bases that match TRBD2. Germline loops: CDR1 SGHTA, CDR2 FQGNSA. The CDR3 is made up of 16 amino acids. V lost 4 bases and J lost 3; bases outside the gene matches: 10. In nucleotides, the CDR3 is TGTGCCAGCAGCTCCTCGTCTAGCGGGACACTCTACGAGCAGTACTTC. This encodes CASSSSSSGTLYEQYF.

In its sample, this clonotype was seen a few times. The chain is built from TRBV24-1 and TRBJ2-5, with D possibly TRBD2 on 6 matching bases. Germline V lookup: CDR1 KGHDR, CDR2 SFDVKD. The CDR3 is 13 amino acids. Trimming took 5 bases from V and 1 from J, leaving 7 bases between them. The CDR3 DNA is TGTGCCACCAGTGTTAGCGGCCAAGAGACCCAGTACTTC. Translated: CATSVSGQETQYF.

V usage is TRBV2 and J usage is TRBJ2-7; D gene unclear. Germline CDR1 reads SNHLY; CDR2 reads FYNNEI. The CDR3 consists of 11 residues. V lost 7 bases, J lost 9 bases, and 13 bases lay in between. The CDR3 loop is CASTSTYMQYF. CDR3 in DNA: TGTGCCAGCACCTCAACTTATATGCAGTACTTC.